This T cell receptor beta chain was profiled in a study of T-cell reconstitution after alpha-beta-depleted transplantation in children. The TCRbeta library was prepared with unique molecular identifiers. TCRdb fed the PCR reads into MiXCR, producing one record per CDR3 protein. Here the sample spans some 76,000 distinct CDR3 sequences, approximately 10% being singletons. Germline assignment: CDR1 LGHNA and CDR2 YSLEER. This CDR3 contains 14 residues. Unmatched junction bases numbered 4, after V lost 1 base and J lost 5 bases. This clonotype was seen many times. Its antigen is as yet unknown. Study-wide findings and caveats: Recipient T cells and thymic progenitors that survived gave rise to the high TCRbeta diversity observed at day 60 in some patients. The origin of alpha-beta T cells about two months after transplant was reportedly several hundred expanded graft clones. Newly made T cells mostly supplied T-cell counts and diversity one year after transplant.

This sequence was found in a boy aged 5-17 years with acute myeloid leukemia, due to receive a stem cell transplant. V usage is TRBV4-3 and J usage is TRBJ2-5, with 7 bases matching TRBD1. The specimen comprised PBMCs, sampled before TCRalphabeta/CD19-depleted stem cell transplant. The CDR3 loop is CASSQGQGRETQYF. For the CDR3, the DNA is TGCGCCAGCAGCCAAGGACAGGGAAGGGAGACCCAGTACTTC.